A single sample gave rise to the 20 T cell receptor beta chains below, sequenced in a study of beta chain features in type 1 diabetes. General study findings and limits: The study found moderately but significantly shorter TCRB CDR3s in all four CD4+ subsets of Type 1 diabetes patients.

Investigators reverse transcribed all isolated RNA, so they sequenced expressed TCRB transcripts. The assay was immunoSEQ multiplex PCR, and TCRdb's table has in-frame clones only and misses some. The table has 200,000 to 300,000 clones, about a tenth seen once; the top ten hold 0.017%. No antigen is known for these receptors. The sample consisted of naive CD4+ T cells from blood. The receptors were gathered from a man aged 25-45 years with type 1 diabetes.

The chain is built from TRBV19 and TRBJ2-3; 8 bases line up with TRBD1. CDR3 size: 15 residues. Losses at the gene ends were 5 bases for V and 10 bases for J; bases not matched to a gene: 14. CDR1 and CDR2 from the germline V gene are LNHDA and SQIVND (reference sequence). CDR3 sequence reads: CASSVEGTGEAAQYF. CDR3 nucleotides: TGTGCCAGTAGTGTGGAAGGGACAGGAGAGGCGGCGCAGTATTTT. Full variable domain (outside the CDR3, taken from reference TRBV19 and TRBJ2-3): DGGITQSPKYLFRKEGQNVTLSCEQNLNHDAMYWYRQDPGQGLRLIYYSQIVNDFQKGDIAEGYSVSREKKESFPLTVTSAQKNPTAFYLCASSVEGTGEAAQYFGPGTRLTVL.

The gene calls are TRBV5-1 and TRBJ2-2; the D gene is possibly TRBD1 (6 bases). The CDR3 covers 16 residues. Germline values: CDR1 SGHRS, CDR2 YFSETQ. V lost 3 bases and J lost 4, with 16 bases in between. CDR3 sequence (DNA): TGCGCCAGCAGCTCTCCAGGGGCAGGTAGCACCGGGGAGCTGTTTTTT. Protein sequence: CASSSPGAGSTGELFF.

This rearrangement joins TRBV5-1 to TRBJ1-6; D not certain. CDR3 length: 15 amino acids. Trimming shortened V by 4 bases and J by 0 bases, and 8 bases separated the two germline ends. Germline assignment: CDR1 SGHRS and CDR2 YFSETQ. The CDR3 coding sequence is TGCGCCAGCAGCGAAGGGAGCTCCTATAATTCACCCCTCCACTTT. Protein sequence: CASSEGSSYNSPLHF. Full variable domain (outside the CDR3, taken from reference TRBV5-1 and TRBJ1-6): KAGVTQTPRYLIKTRGQQVTLSCSPISGHRSVSWYQQTPGQGLQFLFEYFSETQRNKGNFPGRFSGRQFSNSRSEMNVSTLELGDSALYLCASSEGSSYNSPLHFGNGTRLTVT.

This rearrangement joins TRBV7-9 to TRBJ2-3, with 7 bases lining up with TRBD2. The V gene end was trimmed by 5 bases and the J gene end by 2 bases; junction bases not matched to a gene: 10. CDR1 is SEHNR and CDR2 is FQNEAQ in the germline V gene (reference sequence). The CDR3 is 16 amino acids. The CDR3 DNA sequence: TGTGCCAGCAGCCCGTATACTAGCGCCCTCACAGATACGCAGTATTTT. Protein product: CASSPYTSALTDTQYF.

There are a few counts of this clone. CDR3 sequence: CASSGTASSTDTQYF. The CDR3 bases are TGTGCCAGCAGTGGAACTGCCTCTAGCACAGATACGCAGTATTTT. The gene calls are TRBV6-1 and TRBJ2-3; D unclear. Trimming stripped 4 bases from V and 0 bases from J, with 11 bases between. The length of the CDR3 is 15 residues. Germline V lookup: CDR1 MNHNS, CDR2 SASEGT.

The chain recombines TRBV7-8 with TRBJ2-3; maybe TRBD1 (6 bases). The CDR3 consists of 16 residues. V lost 4 bases, J lost 4 bases, and 18 bases lay in between. Germline loops: CDR1 SGHVS, CDR2 FQNEAQ. The DNA of the CDR3 is TGTGCCAGCAGCTCAGGACTCGCAAAGGGGGCAGATACGCAGTATTTT. It yields the protein CASSSGLAKGADTQYF.

As regards this clone: Additional DNA sequences in this sample encode the identical CDR3. V and J are TRBV7-2 and TRBJ2-7; TRBD1 is a possible D gene (5 bases). Germline V gene lookup returns CDR1 SGHTA and CDR2 FQGNSA. The CDR3 is made up of 12 amino acids. V lost 2 bases and J 3 bases, leaving 5 bases between the germline ends. CDR3 nucleotide sequence: TGTGCCAGCAGCTTACAGGGCTACGAGCAGTACTTC. Protein product: CASSLQGYEQYF.

J is TRBJ2-3 and V is TRBV19; D is undetermined. CDR3 length equals 13 residues. V dropped 3 bases and J dropped 1 base, with 5 bases sitting between them. Germline-derived CDR1 and CDR2 are LNHDA and SQIVND (reference sequence). The CDR3 loop is CASSIAGTDTQYF. The CDR3 bases are TGTGCCAGTAGTATTGCGGGCACAGATACGCAGTATTTT.

This clone was counted a few times. The chain is built from TRBV7-8 and TRBJ2-1; weak D call: TRBD2 (6 bases). Trimming shortened V by 5 bases and J by 7 bases, and 12 bases separated the two germline ends. The CDR3 is 13 amino acids. Germline V gives CDR1 SGHVS, CDR2 FQNEAQ. The CDR3 coding sequence is TGTGCCAGCAGCGACGGGGGACCAAATGAGCAGTTCTTC. This encodes CASSDGGPNEQFF.

The rearrangement joins TRBV5-6 to TRBJ1-5; 7 nucleotides agree with TRBD1. The CDR3 covers 15 residues. Unmatched junction bases numbered 5, after V lost 1 base and J lost 4 bases. The germline V gene encodes CDR1 SGHDT and CDR2 YYEEEE. The CDR3 nucleotides read TGTGCCAGCAGCTTGAGGGCAGGGGGGAATCAGCCCCAGCATTTT. Protein product: CASSLRAGGNQPQHF.

The CDR3: CSGASETQYF. The CDR3 DNA follows: TGCAGTGGGGCCTCTGAGACCCAGTACTTC. The rearrangement joins TRBV20-1 to TRBJ2-5; no clear D. This CDR3 has 10 residues. The germline V gene has CDR1 DFQATT and CDR2 SNEGSKA (reference sequence). V was shortened by 7 bases and J by 5 bases, with 8 bases between the two germline ends.

This clone was observed a few times. The genes are TRBV18 and TRBJ2-5; 9 bases fit TRBD1. J was trimmed by 11 bases and V by 3 bases; bases with no gene match: 13. The CDR3 length is 15 residues. CDR1 and CDR2 (germline): KGHSH, LQKENI. This CDR3 is CASSPSGQGPEEQYF. The CDR3 DNA reads as TGTGCCAGCTCACCCTCGGGACAGGGTCCGGAAGAGCAGTACTTC.

CDR3 protein: CASSRQAGANVLTF. The CDR3 bases are TGTGCCAGCAGTAGACAGGCCGGGGCCAACGTCCTGACTTTC. The V and J genes are TRBV25-1 and TRBJ2-6; a weak D match, TRBD1 (6 bases). This CDR3 contains 14 residues. V gave up 5 bases and J gave up 4 bases, with 9 bases separating them. Germline V gene data show CDR1 as MGHDK and CDR2 as SYGVNS. Full variable domain (rest looked up from reference TRBV25-1 and TRBJ2-6): EADIYQTPRYLVIGTGKKITLECSQTMGHDKMYWYQQDPGMELHLIHYSYGVNSTEKGDLSSESTVSRIRTEHFPLTLESARPSHTSQYLCASSRQAGANVLTFGAGSRLTVL.

This clone was observed a handful of times. This chain connects TRBV10-3 to TRBJ2-5; 8 bases fit TRBD2. J gave up 5 bases and V 10 bases, and 12 bases lay outside the gene matches. This CDR3 has 14 residues. Germline CDR1 ENHRY, CDR2 SYGVKD. This CDR3 is CATSPAGEGETQYF. The CDR3 DNA is TGTGCCACCTCCCCAGCGGGGGAGGGTGAGACCCAGTACTTC.

J is TRBJ1-6 and V is TRBV5-4, with D maybe TRBD1 (6 bases). CDR1 is SGHNT and CDR2 is YYREEE in the germline V gene (reference sequence). The V end was cut by 3 bases, the J end by 6 bases, with 10 bases between. This CDR3 has 14 residues. The DNA of the CDR3 is TGTGCCAGCAGCTACGACAGGAGTAATTCACCCCTCCACTTT. Its translation: CASSYDRSNSPLHF.

V is TRBV29-1 and J is TRBJ1-2, with D unclear. The V end lost 7 bases, the J end lost 3 bases, and 18 bases lay between the germline ends. This CDR3 is 14 amino acids long. Germline V lookup: CDR1 SQVTM, CDR2 ANQGSEA. The CDR3 nucleotides are TGCAGCGCCCGGAATCGTCGGGAGCACTATGGCTACACCTTC. Translation: CSARNRREHYGYTF.

J is TRBJ2-5 and V is TRBV2, with 10 positions matching TRBD2. Germline CDR1 reads SNHLY; CDR2 reads FYNNEI. Unmatched junction bases numbered 13, after V lost 7 bases and J lost 5 bases. The CDR3 length is 16 residues. The CDR3 nucleotides read TGTGCCAGCACCAGAGCCAGCGGGGGGGGAGGGGAGACCCAGTACTTC. Its protein product is CASTRASGGGGETQYF.

CDR3 DNA sequence: TGTGCCAGCAGCCCTAGGGACAGGGCAGGGGAGACCCAGTACTTC. Amino acid sequence: CASSPRDRAGETQYF. The chain has TRBV28 and TRBJ2-5; 9 bases map to TRBD1. J was trimmed by 5 bases and V by 6 bases; bases with no gene match: 10. In germline, CDR1 is MDHEN, CDR2 SYDVKM. The CDR3 consists of 15 residues.

This clone was recorded a few times. The chain joins TRBV19 to TRBJ1-1; D uncertain. The germline gives CDR1 LNHDA, CDR2 SQIVND (reference sequence). Trimming removed 10 bases from V and 8 bases from J, with 14 bases in between. The CDR3 runs 11 residues. The CDR3 region has the DNA TGTGCCACCCTCGAGGGAGGAGAAGCTTTCTTT. Translated: CATLEGGEAFF.

This clone was detected only a few times. The chain combines TRBV5-4 with TRBJ1-5, with D perhaps matching TRBD1 (5 bases). Germline V gene data show CDR1 as SGHNT and CDR2 as YYREEE (reference sequence). Trimming took 4 bases from V and 7 from J, leaving 15 bases between them. This CDR3 spans 14 amino acids. CDR3 sequence reads: CASSPGVGGQPQHF. CDR3 nucleotides: TGTGCCAGCAGCCCGGGGGTCGGGGGGCAGCCCCAGCATTTT.